Given below is one T cell receptor beta chain in context. The record originates from a study of blood T cell repertoires in COVID-19. Across the whole study: Acute-phase and convalescent COVID-19 samples originated in the United States, Italy and Spain. T cells, B-cell-depleted T cells, or PBMCs supplied cDNA or gDNA.

Germline V lookup: CDR1 KGHSH, CDR2 LQKENI. The junction had 5 bases not matched to a gene; V was cut back by 3 bases and J by 4 bases. CDR3 size: 15 residues. In the original analysis: Amplification from reference gene primers served as the basis for estimated nucleated cell counts. Profiled with immunoSEQ multiplex PCR; TCRdb holds only in-frame clones, not every one. The DNA was the basis for D and trimming; V, J and clone size are from that table. Among about 260,000 clones, roughly 85% were seen once, and the ten largest hold over 9%. V is TRBV18 and J is TRBJ2-1; 8 nucleotides line up with TRBD1. The sequence was collected from a woman between 45 and 60 years old who had recovered from COVID-19. Sequenced sample: peripheral blood. For the CDR3, the DNA is TGTGCCAGCTCACCGGTAAGGACAGGGTACAATGAGCAGTTCTTC. Translation: CASSPVRTGYNEQFF.